The source of this T cell receptor (beta chain) is a study of blood T cells in healthy people across ages. Trimming cost V 3 bases and J 5 bases, with 13 bases left between them. Germline CDR1 and CDR2: KGHDR and SFDVKD. The CDR3 is 15 residues long. A second PCR, run for roughly 6 to 11 cycles, used a sample-barcoded 5' primer plus a J-beta primer mix. TCRdb passed the 5' RACE reads through MiXCR, listing each CDR3 protein once. The data show hundreds of thousands of distinct CDR3 sequences, around 24% seen once. With regard to this clonotype: As yet, its antigen is unknown.

Overall study findings and caveats: Unsorted PBMC input precluded a conclusive naive versus antigen-experienced comparison.

The same specimen was also included in a second study, on T cells of mothers and their children.

The J gene is TRBJ2-4, the V gene TRBV24-1, with TRBD1 as a possible D gene (6 bases). This sequence originates from a boy aged 5-17 years in good health. The specimen was blood. The CDR3 is CATSDPAGVENIQYF. In DNA form, the CDR3 reads TGTGCCACCAGTGATCCGGCAGGGGTCGAAAACATTCAGTACTTC.